This passage covers 21 T cell receptor beta chains from one sample sequenced in a study of technical replicates of blood from a few donors. Measured with immunoSEQ multiplex PCR; TCRdb has only the in-frame clones, and not every one. The sample has about 80,000 clones, roughly nine tenths seen once; the top ten hold 0.39%. The sequencing input was T cells isolated from PBMCs. Receptors were obtained from a human donor in good health.

V and J are TRBV5-1 and TRBJ1-3; perhaps TRBD1 as D (5 bases). The CDR3 sequence is 17 residues long. Germline V CDR1 and CDR2: SGHRS, YFSETQ. V lost 0 bases to trimming and J lost 4 bases, with 17 bases between them. CDR3 nucleotide sequence: TGCGCCAGCAGCTTGGCGTATGGGGCAGGGCAAGGAAACACCATATATTTT. This translates into CASSLAYGAGQGNTIYF.

The J gene is TRBJ2-1, the V gene TRBV10-1, with 11 bases fitting TRBD2. V shed 1 base and J 4 bases; nucleotides not matched to a gene: 3. Germline V lookup: CDR1 WNHNN, CDR2 SYGVQD (reference sequence). This CDR3 has 16 residues. CDR3 nucleotide sequence: TGCGCCAGCAGTGAGTGGACTAGCGGGCCTTACAATGAGCAGTTCTTC. It codes for CASSEWTSGPYNEQFF.

This clone was detected only once. Here the CDR3 reads CAISEILAGELFF. In nucleotides, the CDR3 is TGTGCCATCAGTGAGATACTCGCCGGGGAGCTGTTTTTT. The rearrangement joins TRBV10-3 to TRBJ2-2; D uncertain. This CDR3 has 13 residues. The V and J ends lost 2 bases and 6 bases respectively, with 7 bases between them. Germline V CDR1 and CDR2: ENHRY, SYGVKD.

V is TRBV6-4 and J is TRBJ2-1; unclear D gene. Per germline, CDR1 MRHNA and CDR2 SNTAGT. The CDR3 is 13 residues long. Trimming removed 4 bases from V and 5 bases from J, with 9 bases in between. The CDR3 coding sequence is TGTGCCAGCAGTGCCTACCTAGACAATGAGCAGTTCTTC. Translated: CASSAYLDNEQFF.

The count of this clone is one. The rearrangement links TRBV5-8 to TRBJ1-2, with 7 bases lining up with TRBD1. The CDR3 loop spans 15 amino acids. Looked up from germline, CDR1 is SGHTS and CDR2 is YDEGEE. V was clipped by 1 base and J by 7 bases; unmatched bases: 10. The chain's CDR3 is CASSLTRDSVLGYTF. In DNA, the CDR3 is TGTGCCAGCAGCTTGACTCGGGACAGCGTTCTTGGCTACACCTTC.

In its sample, this clone was seen once. The CDR3 sequence: CASSWGHTLSYEQYF. Here the CDR3 DNA reads TGTGCCAGCAGTTGGGGACATACCCTATCTTACGAGCAGTACTTC. The chain carries TRBV27 and TRBJ2-7; TRBD1 might be the D (6 bases). Trimming stripped 4 bases from V and 4 bases from J, with 17 bases between. The germline gives CDR1 MNHEY, CDR2 SMNVEV (reference sequence). The CDR3 consists of 15 residues.

The chain recombines TRBV4-1 with TRBJ1-4, with D possibly TRBD1 on 6 matching bases. V lost 4 bases and J lost 8, with 14 bases in between. Germline V lookup: CDR1 MGHRA, CDR2 YSYEKL. This CDR3 has 14 residues. The CDR3 protein is CASSPRTGREKLFF. CDR3 coding DNA: TGCGCCAGCAGCCCTCGAACAGGGCGGGAAAAACTGTTTTTT.

The V and J genes are TRBV9 and TRBJ2-1; a possible D gene is TRBD1 (7 bases). V shed 8 bases and J shed 9 bases, with 21 bases lying between them. In germline, CDR1 is SGDLS, CDR2 YYNGEE. CDR3 length equals 14 residues. The CDR3 nucleotides read TGTGCCAGTAGCTCCCAGGGGGAGGCCACTGAGCAGTTCTTC. Translated, it gives CASSSQGEATEQFF.

The genes are TRBV5-4 and TRBJ2-3; 11 bases fit TRBD2. V lost 3 bases, J lost 2 bases, and 5 bases stayed unmatched. The CDR3 has 16 residues. Germline CDR1 is SGHNT and CDR2 is YYREEE (reference sequence). CDR3 sequence: CASSSVAGGHTDTQYF. CDR3 sequence (DNA): TGTGCCAGCAGCTCGGTAGCGGGAGGGCACACAGATACGCAGTATTTT.

V is TRBV7-9 and J is TRBJ2-7; TRBD1 agrees at 8 bases. V shed 6 bases, J shed 4 bases, and the junction held 5 bases outside the gene matches. Germline-derived CDR1 and CDR2 are SEHNR and FQNEAQ (reference sequence). The CDR3 covers 13 residues. This CDR3 is CASRSGTGYEQYF. The CDR3 nucleotides read TGTGCCAGCAGATCCGGGACAGGTTACGAGCAGTACTTC.

The count of this clone is one. The chain carries TRBV5-4 and TRBJ1-1, with D uncertain. Germline V gives CDR1 SGHNT, CDR2 YYREEE (reference sequence). V lost 3 bases, J lost 0 bases, and 3 bases lay in between. There are 12 residues in the CDR3. The CDR3 region has the DNA TGTGCCAGCAGCTCAATGAACACTGAAGCTTTCTTT. Its protein is CASSSMNTEAFF.

This clone was observed a single time. This sequence joins TRBV28 and TRBJ2-2, with D maybe TRBD2 (5 bases). This CDR3 has 15 residues. Germline V lookup: CDR1 MDHEN, CDR2 SYDVKM. V was clipped by 3 bases and J by 2 bases, with 10 bases between them. CDR3 sequence (DNA): TGTGCCAGCAGTTTCATCCTAGCAAACACCGGGGAGCTGTTTTTT. This encodes CASSFILANTGELFF.

The chain carries TRBV11-3 and TRBJ2-7, with TRBD2 matching 7 bases. Germline V gene data show CDR1 as SGHNT and CDR2 as YENEEA. Germline trimming cut 1 base from V and 3 bases from J; bases unmatched to any gene: 6. The CDR3 is made up of 15 amino acids. The CDR3 DNA reads as TGTGCCAGCAGCTTAGTGGGCGGGAGTCTCTACGAGCAGTACTTC. Translating it yields CASSLVGGSLYEQYF.

The chain links TRBV7-6 to TRBJ2-1; D not certain. V gave up 5 bases and J gave up 6 bases, with 11 bases separating them. CDR3 length equals 13 residues. In germline, CDR1 is SGHVS, CDR2 FNYEAQ. The CDR3 region has the DNA TGTGCCAGCAGCCGTTCTAGATTCAATGAGCAGTTCTTC. Translating gives CASSRSRFNEQFF.

This chain uses TRBV28 with TRBJ2-5; D is possibly TRBD2 (6 bases). Deletions cut 2 bases from V and 5 bases from J, with 9 bases between. The CDR3 extends over 13 amino acids. CDR1 and CDR2 (germline): MDHEN, SYDVKM. CDR3 sequence: CASSLLAMETQYF. The DNA for the CDR3 is TGTGCCAGCAGTTTACTAGCGATGGAGACCCAGTACTTC. Complete variable domain (other parts from reference TRBV28 and TRBJ2-5): DVKVTQSSRYLVKRTGEKVFLECVQDMDHENMFWYRQDPGLGLRLIYFSYDVKMKEKGDIPEGYSVSREKKERFSLILESASTNQTSMYLCASSLLAMETQYFGPGTRLLVL.

This chain links TRBV27 with TRBJ2-7; perhaps TRBD1 as D (5 bases). Trimming took 5 bases from V and 1 from J, leaving 12 bases between them. Germline values: CDR1 MNHEY, CDR2 SMNVEV (reference sequence). The CDR3 totals 14 residues. The DNA of the CDR3 is TGTGCCAGCAGTACCCAGGGTGGATCCTACGAGCAGTACTTC. Residues: CASSTQGGSYEQYF.

The V and J genes are TRBV5-1 and TRBJ2-1, with TRBD2 identical over 8 bases. CDR1 and CDR2 (germline): SGHRS, YFSETQ. This CDR3 contains 14 residues. With V trimmed by 4 bases and J by 2 bases, 2 bases remained unmatched. The CDR3 DNA sequence: TGCGCCAGCAGCGCGACTAGCGCCTACAATGAGCAGTTCTTC. Its translation: CASSATSAYNEQFF.

This sequence joins TRBV4-2 and TRBJ2-1; 12 nucleotides align to TRBD2. The CDR3 totals 16 residues. Germline CDR1 LGHNA, CDR2 YNFKEQ. The J segment lost 7 bases and the V segment lost 4 bases, leaving 8 bases of the junction unmatched. The DNA of the CDR3 is TGTGCCAGCAGCCTCAGTCTAGCGGGAGGGAATAATGAGCAGTTCTTC. Encoded protein: CASSLSLAGGNNEQFF.

This chain joins TRBV1 and TRBJ2-3; the tabulated D call, TRBD2, remains unverified against the DNA. TRBV1 is noted as a pseudogene. The CDR3 covers 18 residues. CDR3 in DNA: TGCACCAGCAGCCATCGCCCCCTAGCGGGATGGCTACCAGATACGCAGTATTTT. Translated, it gives CTSSHRPLAGWLPDTQYF.

The sample holds one count of this clone. The V gene is TRBV28, the J gene TRBJ2-2, with D perhaps TRBD1 (6 bases). Germline values: CDR1 MDHEN, CDR2 SYDVKM. Trimming cost V 2 bases and J 6 bases, with 16 bases left between them. The length of the CDR3 is 16 residues. CDR3 nucleotides: TGTGCCAGCAGTTTAATCTCCTACAGGGTGCCCGGGGAGCTGTTTTTT. Protein sequence: CASSLISYRVPGELFF.

The chain combines TRBV6-5 with TRBJ2-1, with D perhaps TRBD2 (5 bases). V was shortened by 0 bases and J by 6 bases, with 9 bases between the two germline ends. Germline V lookup: CDR1 MNHEY, CDR2 SVGAGI. The CDR3 is made up of 14 amino acids. CDR3 in DNA: TGTGCCAGCAGTTACTCTTTGGACTGCAATGAGCAGTTCTTC. Translation gives CASSYSLDCNEQFF.